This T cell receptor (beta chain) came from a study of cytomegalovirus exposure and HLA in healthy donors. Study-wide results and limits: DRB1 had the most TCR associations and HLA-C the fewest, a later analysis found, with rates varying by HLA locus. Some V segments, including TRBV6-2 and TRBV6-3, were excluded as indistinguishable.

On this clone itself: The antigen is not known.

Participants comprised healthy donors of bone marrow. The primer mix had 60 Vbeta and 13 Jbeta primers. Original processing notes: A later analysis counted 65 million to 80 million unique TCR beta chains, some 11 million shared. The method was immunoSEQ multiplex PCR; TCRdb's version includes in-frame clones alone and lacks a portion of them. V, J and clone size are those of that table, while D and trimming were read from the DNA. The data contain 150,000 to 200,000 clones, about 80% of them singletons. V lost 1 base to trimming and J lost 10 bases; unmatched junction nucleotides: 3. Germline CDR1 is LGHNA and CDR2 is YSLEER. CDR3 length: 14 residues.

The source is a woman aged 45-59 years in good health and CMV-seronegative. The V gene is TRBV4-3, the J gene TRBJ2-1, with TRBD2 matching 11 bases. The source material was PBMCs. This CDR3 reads CASSQVAGGAEQFF. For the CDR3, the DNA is TGCGCCAGCAGCCAAGTAGCGGGAGGGGCGGAGCAGTTCTTC.